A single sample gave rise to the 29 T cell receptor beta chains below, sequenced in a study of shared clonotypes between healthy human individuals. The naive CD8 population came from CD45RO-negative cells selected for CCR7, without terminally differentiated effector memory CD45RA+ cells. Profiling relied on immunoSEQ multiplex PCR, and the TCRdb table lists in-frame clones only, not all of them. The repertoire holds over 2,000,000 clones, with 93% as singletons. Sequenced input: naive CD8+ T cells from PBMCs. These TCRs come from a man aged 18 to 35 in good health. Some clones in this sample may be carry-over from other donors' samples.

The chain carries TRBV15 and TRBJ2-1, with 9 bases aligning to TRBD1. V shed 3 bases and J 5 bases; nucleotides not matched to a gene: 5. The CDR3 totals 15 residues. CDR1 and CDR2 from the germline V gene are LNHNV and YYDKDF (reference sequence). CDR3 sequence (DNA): TGTGCCACCAGCAGCGGGACAGGGCCAAACAATGAGCAGTTCTTC. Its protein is CATSSGTGPNNEQFF.

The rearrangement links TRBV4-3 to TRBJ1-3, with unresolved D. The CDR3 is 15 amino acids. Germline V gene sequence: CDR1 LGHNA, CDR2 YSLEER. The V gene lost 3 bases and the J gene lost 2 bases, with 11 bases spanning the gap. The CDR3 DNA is TGCGCCAGCAGCCATTTAATCGGGGCTGGAAACACCATATATTTT. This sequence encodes CASSHLIGAGNTIYF.

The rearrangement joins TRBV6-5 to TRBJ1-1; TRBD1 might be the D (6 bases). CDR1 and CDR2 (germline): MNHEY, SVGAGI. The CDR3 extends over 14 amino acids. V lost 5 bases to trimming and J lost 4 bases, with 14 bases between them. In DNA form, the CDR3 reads TGTGCCAGCAGTCCAAACAGGGTTGTCACTGAAGCTTTCTTT. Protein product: CASSPNRVVTEAFF.

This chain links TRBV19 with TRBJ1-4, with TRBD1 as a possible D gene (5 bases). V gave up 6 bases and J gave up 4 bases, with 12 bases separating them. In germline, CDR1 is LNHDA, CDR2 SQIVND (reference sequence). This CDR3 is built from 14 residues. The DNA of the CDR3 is TGTGCCAGTAGCCCGGGGGACGGTAATGAAAAACTGTTTTTT. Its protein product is CASSPGDGNEKLFF.

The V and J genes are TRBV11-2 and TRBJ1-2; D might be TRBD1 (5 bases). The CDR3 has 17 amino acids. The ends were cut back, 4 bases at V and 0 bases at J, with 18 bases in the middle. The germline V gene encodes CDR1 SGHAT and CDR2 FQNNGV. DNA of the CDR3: TGTGCCAGCAGCTCAGGGCCCCTCTATTCCTCTAACTATGGCTACACCTTC. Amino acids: CASSSGPLYSSNYGYTF.

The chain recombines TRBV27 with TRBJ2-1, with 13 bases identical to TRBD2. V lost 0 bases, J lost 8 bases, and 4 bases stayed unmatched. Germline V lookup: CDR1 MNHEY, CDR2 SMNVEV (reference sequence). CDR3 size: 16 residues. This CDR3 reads CASSLSEGLAGHEQFF. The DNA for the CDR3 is TGTGCCAGCAGTTTATCGGAGGGACTAGCGGGACATGAGCAGTTCTTC.

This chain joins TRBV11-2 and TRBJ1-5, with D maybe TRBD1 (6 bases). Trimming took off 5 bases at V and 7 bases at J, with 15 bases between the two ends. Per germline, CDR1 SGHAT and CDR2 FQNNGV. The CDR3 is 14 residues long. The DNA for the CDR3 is TGTGCCAGCAGCCTGACAGGTCAAAGCCAGCCCCAGCATTTT. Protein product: CASSLTGQSQPQHF.

The CDR3 loop reads CASSFGTSGGNEQFF. Written as DNA, the CDR3 is TGTGCCAGCAGCTTCGGGACTAGCGGGGGGAATGAGCAGTTCTTC. The V call is TRBV13, the J call TRBJ2-1; 15 bases fit TRBD2. Trimming removed 3 bases from V and 7 bases from J; junction bases left unmatched: 1. CDR3 length equals 15 residues. Germline V lookup: CDR1 PRHDT, CDR2 FYEKMQ (reference sequence).

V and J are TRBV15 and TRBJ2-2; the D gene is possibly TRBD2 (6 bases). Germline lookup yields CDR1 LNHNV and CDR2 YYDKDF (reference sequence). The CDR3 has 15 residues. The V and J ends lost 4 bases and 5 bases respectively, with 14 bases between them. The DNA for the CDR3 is TGTGCCACCAGCAACCGACTTGGGGGGACCGGGGAGCTGTTTTTT. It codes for CATSNRLGGTGELFF.

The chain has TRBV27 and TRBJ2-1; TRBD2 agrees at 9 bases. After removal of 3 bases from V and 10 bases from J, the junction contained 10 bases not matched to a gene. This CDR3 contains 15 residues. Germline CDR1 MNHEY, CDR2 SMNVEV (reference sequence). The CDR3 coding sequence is TGTGCCAGCAGTTTGGTGGGACTAGCCAGGAGGGAGCAGTTCTTC. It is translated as CASSLVGLARREQFF.

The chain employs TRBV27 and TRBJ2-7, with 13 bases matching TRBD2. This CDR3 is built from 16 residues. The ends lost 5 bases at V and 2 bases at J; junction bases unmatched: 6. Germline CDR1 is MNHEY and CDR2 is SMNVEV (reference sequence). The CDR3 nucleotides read TGTGCCAGCAGTCATGGGACTAGCGGGAACCCCTACGAGCAGTACTTC. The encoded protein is CASSHGTSGNPYEQYF.

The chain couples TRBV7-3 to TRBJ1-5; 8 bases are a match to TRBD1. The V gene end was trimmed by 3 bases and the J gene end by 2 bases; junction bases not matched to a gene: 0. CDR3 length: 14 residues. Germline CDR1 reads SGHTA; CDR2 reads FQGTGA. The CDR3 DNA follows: TGTGCCAGCAGCTTGACAGGGGGCAATCAGCCCCAGCATTTT. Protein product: CASSLTGGNQPQHF.

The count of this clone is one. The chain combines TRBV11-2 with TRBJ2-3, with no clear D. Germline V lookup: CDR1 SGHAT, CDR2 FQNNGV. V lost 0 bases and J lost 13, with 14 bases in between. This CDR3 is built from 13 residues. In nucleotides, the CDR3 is TGTGCCAGCAGCTTAGATCCCGGGCGACAAGAGTATTTT. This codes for CASSLDPGRQEYF. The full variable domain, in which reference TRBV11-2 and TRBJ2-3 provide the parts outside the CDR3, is EAGVAQSPRYKIIEKRQSVAFWCNPISGHATLYWYQQILGQGPKLLIQFQNNGVVDDSQLPKDRFSAERLKGVDSTLKIQPAKLEDSAVYLCASSLDPGRQEYFGPGTRLTVL.

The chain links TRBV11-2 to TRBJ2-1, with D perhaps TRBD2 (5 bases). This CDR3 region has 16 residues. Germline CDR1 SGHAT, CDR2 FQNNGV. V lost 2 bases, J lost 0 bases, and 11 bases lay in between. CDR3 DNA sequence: TGTGCCAGCAGCTTAAACAGCGAGGGCTCCTACAATGAGCAGTTCTTC. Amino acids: CASSLNSEGSYNEQFF.

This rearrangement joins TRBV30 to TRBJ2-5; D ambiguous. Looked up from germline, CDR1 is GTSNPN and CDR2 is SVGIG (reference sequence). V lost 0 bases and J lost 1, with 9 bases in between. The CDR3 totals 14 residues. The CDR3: CAWSVSGFQETQYF. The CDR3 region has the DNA TGTGCCTGGAGTGTATCGGGCTTCCAAGAGACCCAGTACTTC.

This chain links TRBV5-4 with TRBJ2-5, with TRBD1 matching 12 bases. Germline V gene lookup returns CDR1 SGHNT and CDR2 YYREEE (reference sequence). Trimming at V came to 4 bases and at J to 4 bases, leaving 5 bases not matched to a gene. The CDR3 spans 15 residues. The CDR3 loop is CASSVRDRGRETQYF. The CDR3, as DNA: TGTGCCAGCAGCGTCCGGGACAGGGGGCGAGAGACCCAGTACTTC.

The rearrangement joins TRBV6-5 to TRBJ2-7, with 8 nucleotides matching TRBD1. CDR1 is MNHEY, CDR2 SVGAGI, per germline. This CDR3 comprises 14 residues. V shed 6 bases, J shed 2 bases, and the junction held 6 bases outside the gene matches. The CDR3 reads CASRTRQGPYEQYF. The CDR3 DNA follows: TGTGCCAGCAGGACTCGACAGGGGCCCTACGAGCAGTACTTC.

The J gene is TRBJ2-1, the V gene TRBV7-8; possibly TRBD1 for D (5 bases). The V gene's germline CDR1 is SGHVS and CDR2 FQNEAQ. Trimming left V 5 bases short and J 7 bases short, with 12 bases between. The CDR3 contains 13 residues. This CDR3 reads CASSGDSRNEQFF. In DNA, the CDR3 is TGTGCCAGCAGCGGCGACAGCAGGAATGAGCAGTTCTTC.

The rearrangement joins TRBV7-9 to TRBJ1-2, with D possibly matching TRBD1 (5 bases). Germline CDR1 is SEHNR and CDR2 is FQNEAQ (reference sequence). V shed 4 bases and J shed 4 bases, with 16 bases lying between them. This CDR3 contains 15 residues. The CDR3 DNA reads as TGTGCCAGCAGCTCGGGGGTCAAGGAGACCTATGGCTACACCTTC. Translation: CASSSGVKETYGYTF.

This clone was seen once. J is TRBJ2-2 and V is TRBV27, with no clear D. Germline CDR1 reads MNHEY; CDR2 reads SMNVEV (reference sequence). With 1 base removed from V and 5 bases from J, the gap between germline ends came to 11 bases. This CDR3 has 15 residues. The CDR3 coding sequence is TGTGCCAGCAGTTTATTTATCGGCGCTACCGGGGAGCTGTTTTTT. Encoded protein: CASSLFIGATGELFF.

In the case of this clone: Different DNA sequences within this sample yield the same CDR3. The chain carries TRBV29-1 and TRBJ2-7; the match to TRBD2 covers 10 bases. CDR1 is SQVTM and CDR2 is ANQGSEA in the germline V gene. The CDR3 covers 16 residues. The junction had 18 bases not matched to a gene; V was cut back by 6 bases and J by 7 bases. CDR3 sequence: CSVEEDPLAGAIEQYF. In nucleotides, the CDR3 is TGCAGCGTCGAGGAGGACCCGCTAGCGGGAGCGATAGAGCAGTACTTC.

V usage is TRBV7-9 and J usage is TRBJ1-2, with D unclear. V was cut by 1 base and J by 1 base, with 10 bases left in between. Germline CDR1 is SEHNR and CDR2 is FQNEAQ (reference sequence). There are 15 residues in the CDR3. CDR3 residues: CASSLGVSVNYGYTF. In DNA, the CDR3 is TGTGCCAGCAGCTTAGGTGTCAGCGTTAACTATGGCTACACCTTC.

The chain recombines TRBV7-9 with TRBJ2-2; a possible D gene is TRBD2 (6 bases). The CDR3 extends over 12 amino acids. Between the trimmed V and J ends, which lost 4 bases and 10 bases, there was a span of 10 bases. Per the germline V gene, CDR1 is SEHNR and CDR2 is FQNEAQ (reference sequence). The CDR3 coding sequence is TGTGCCAGCAGCTGGGGGGACGCGGAGCTGTTTTTT. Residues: CASSWGDAELFF.

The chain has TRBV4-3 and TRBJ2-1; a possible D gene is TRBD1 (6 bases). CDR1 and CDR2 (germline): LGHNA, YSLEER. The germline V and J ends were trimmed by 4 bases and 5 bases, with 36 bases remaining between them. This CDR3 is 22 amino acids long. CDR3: CASSRYYKPGATLASLDNEQFF. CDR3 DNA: TGCGCCAGCAGCCGATATTACAAGCCAGGGGCGACGCTGGCCTCGTTGGACAATGAGCAGTTCTTC.

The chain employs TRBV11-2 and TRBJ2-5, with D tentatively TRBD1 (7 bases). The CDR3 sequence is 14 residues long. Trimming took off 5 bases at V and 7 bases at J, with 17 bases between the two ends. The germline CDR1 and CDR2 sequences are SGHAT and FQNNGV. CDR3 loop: CASSPGGRPGTQYF. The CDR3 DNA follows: TGTGCCAGCAGCCCAGGGGGGAGGCCGGGGACCCAGTACTTC.

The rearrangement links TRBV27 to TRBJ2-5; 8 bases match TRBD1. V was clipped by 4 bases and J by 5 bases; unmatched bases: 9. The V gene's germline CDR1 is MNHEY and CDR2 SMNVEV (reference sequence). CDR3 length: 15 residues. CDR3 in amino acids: CASSSGRTGSETQYF. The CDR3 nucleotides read TGTGCCAGCAGTTCGGGGAGGACAGGGTCGGAGACCCAGTACTTC.

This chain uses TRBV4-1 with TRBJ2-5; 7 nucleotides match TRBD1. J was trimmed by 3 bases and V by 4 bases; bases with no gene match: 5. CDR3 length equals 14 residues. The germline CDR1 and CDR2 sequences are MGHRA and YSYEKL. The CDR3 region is CASSPVGQEETQYF. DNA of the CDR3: TGCGCCAGCAGCCCAGTAGGACAGGAAGAGACCCAGTACTTC.

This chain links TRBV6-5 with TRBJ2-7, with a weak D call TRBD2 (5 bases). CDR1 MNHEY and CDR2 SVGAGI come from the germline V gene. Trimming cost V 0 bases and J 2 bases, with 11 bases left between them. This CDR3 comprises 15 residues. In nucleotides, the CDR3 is TGTGCCAGCAGTTACTCGATAGCGCAGGCCTACGAGCAGTACTTC. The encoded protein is CASSYSIAQAYEQYF.

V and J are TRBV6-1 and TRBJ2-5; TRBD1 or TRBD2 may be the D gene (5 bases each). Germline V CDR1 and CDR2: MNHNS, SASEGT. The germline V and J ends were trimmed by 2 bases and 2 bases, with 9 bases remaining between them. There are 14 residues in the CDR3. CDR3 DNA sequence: TGTGCCAGCAGTGAAATTTGGGGGCAAGAGACCCAGTACTTC. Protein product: CASSEIWGQETQYF.